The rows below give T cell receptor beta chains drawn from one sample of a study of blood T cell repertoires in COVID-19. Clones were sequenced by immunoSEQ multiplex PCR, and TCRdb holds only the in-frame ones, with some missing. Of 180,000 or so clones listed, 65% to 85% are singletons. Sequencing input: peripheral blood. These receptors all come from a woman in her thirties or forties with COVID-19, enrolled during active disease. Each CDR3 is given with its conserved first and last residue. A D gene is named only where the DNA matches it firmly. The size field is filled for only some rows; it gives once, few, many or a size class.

CDR3 protein: CASSEGEGYTF; CDR3 DNA: TGTGCCAGCAGCGAGGGAGAGGGCTACACCTTC; D gene: -; clone size: -; J gene: TRBJ1-2; V gene: TRBV7-9
CDR3 protein: CASSYPQGNTIYF; CDR3 DNA: TGTGCCAGCAGTTACCCGCAGGGAAACACCATATATTTT; D gene: -; clone size: -; J gene: TRBJ1-3; V gene: TRBV6-5
CDR3 protein: CASSERGDEQFF; CDR3 DNA: TGTGCCAGCAGTGAGCGGGGCGATGAGCAGTTCTTC; D gene: -; clone size: -; J gene: TRBJ2-1; V gene: TRBV6-4
CDR3 protein: CASSLDRPSEAFF; CDR3 DNA: TGTGCCAGCAGCTTAGACAGGCCCTCTGAAGCTTTCTTT; D gene: -; clone size: -; J gene: TRBJ1-1; V gene: TRBV11-1
CDR3 protein: CASFVNTEAFF; CDR3 DNA: TGTGCCAGCTTCGTGAACACTGAAGCTTTCTTT; D gene: -; clone size: -; J gene: TRBJ1-1; V gene: TRBV12-3/TRBV12-4
CDR3 protein: CASSYSKGETQYF; CDR3 DNA: TGTGCCAGCAGTTACTCCAAGGGGGAGACCCAGTACTTC; D gene: -; clone size: -; J gene: TRBJ2-5; V gene: TRBV6-5
CDR3 protein: CASTRDATNEKLFF; CDR3 DNA: TGTGCCAGCACCAGGGATGCCACTAATGAAAAACTGTTTTTT; D gene: -; clone size: -; J gene: TRBJ1-4; V gene: TRBV6-5
CDR3 protein: CASLDRAGNTGELFF; CDR3 DNA: TGCGCCAGTCTGGACAGGGCGGGAAACACCGGGGAGCTGTTTTTT; D gene: TRBD1; clone size: -; J gene: TRBJ2-2; V gene: TRBV5-1
CDR3 protein: CASSLEAPQAGAYEQYF; CDR3 DNA: TGTGCCAGCAGCTTAGAAGCGCCCCAAGCGGGGGCCTACGAGCAGTACTTC; D gene: TRBD2; clone size: -; J gene: TRBJ2-7; V gene: TRBV11-2
CDR3 protein: CASSFGTGQGDTEAFF; CDR3 DNA: TGTGCCAGCAGCTTTGGGACCGGACAGGGAGACACTGAAGCTTTCTTT; D gene: TRBD1; clone size: -; J gene: TRBJ1-1; V gene: TRBV5-8
CDR3 protein: CAAGLWDRGYNEQFF; CDR3 DNA: TGTGCCGCCGGGCTATGGGACAGGGGATACAATGAGCAGTTCTTC; D gene: TRBD1; clone size: -; J gene: TRBJ2-1; V gene: TRBV13
CDR3 protein: CASSLTVSRAGNEKLFF; CDR3 DNA: TGCGCCAGCAGCTTAACAGTCTCCAGGGCGGGGAATGAAAAACTGTTTTTT; D gene: -; clone size: -; J gene: TRBJ1-4; V gene: TRBV5-1
CDR3 protein: CASSKTGFNEQFF; CDR3 DNA: TGTGCCAGCAGCAAGACAGGGTTTAATGAGCAGTTCTTC; D gene: TRBD1; clone size: once; J gene: TRBJ2-1; V gene: TRBV27
CDR3 protein: CASSRTGIGYGYTF; CDR3 DNA: TGTGCCAGCAGCAGGACAGGGATCGGCTATGGCTACACCTTC; D gene: TRBD1; clone size: once; J gene: TRBJ1-2; V gene: TRBV2
CDR3 protein: CASSVGQGAYNEQFF; CDR3 DNA: TGCGCCAGCAGCGTGGGACAGGGAGCTTACAATGAGCAGTTCTTC; D gene: TRBD1; clone size: -; J gene: TRBJ2-1; V gene: TRBV5-1
CDR3 protein: CASSLGTGNHNEQFF; CDR3 DNA: TGTGCCAGCAGTTTAGGGACAGGGAATCACAATGAGCAGTTCTTC; D gene: TRBD1; clone size: -; J gene: TRBJ2-1; V gene: TRBV27
CDR3 protein: CASSPRVQPQHF; CDR3 DNA: TGTGCCAGTAGTCCCCGCGTGCAGCCCCAGCATTTT; D gene: -; clone size: -; J gene: TRBJ1-5; V gene: TRBV19
CDR3 protein: CASSVRQPGEQYF; CDR3 DNA: TGCGCCAGCAGCGTTCGACAGCCAGGTGAGCAGTACTTC; D gene: -; clone size: -; J gene: TRBJ2-7; V gene: TRBV5-1
CDR3 protein: CASSQGGGTSSSDTQYF; CDR3 DNA: TGTGCCAGCAGCCAAGGAGGAGGGACTAGTTCTTCAGATACGCAGTATTTT; D gene: TRBD2; clone size: few; J gene: TRBJ2-3; V gene: TRBV4-2
CDR3 protein: CASSVAGTGSYGYTF; CDR3 DNA: TGTGCCAGCAGCGTAGCTGGGACAGGCAGCTATGGCTACACCTTC; D gene: TRBD1; clone size: -; J gene: TRBJ1-2; V gene: TRBV9
CDR3 protein: CASSLPGTDTGELFF; CDR3 DNA: TGTGCCAGTAGTCTTCCCGGGACAGACACCGGGGAGCTGTTTTTT; D gene: TRBD1; clone size: -; J gene: TRBJ2-2; V gene: TRBV19
CDR3 protein: CASVAEIAPETQYF; CDR3 DNA: TGTGCCAGCGTGGCCGAGATAGCCCCAGAGACCCAGTACTTC; D gene: -; clone size: -; J gene: TRBJ2-5; V gene: TRBV3-1/TRBV3-2
CDR3 protein: CASSYSSGGTEAFF; CDR3 DNA: TGTGCCAGCAGTTACTCGTCGGGAGGCACTGAAGCTTTCTTT; D gene: -; clone size: -; J gene: TRBJ1-1; V gene: TRBV6-6
CDR3 protein: CAIGTMNTEAFF; CDR3 DNA: TGTGCCATCGGGACAATGAACACTGAAGCTTTCTTT; D gene: -; clone size: many; J gene: TRBJ1-1; V gene: TRBV10-3
CDR3 protein: CASRDSGLGANVLTF; CDR3 DNA: TGTGCCAGCCGGGACAGCGGTCTGGGGGCCAACGTCCTGACTTTC; D gene: TRBD1; clone size: -; J gene: TRBJ2-6; V gene: TRBV19
CDR3 protein: CASSQGTAHTEAFF; CDR3 DNA: TGCGCCAGCAGCCAGGGGACGGCCCACACTGAAGCTTTCTTT; D gene: -; clone size: -; J gene: TRBJ1-1; V gene: TRBV5-1
CDR3 protein: CASRDVRQGYTF; CDR3 DNA: TGCGCCAGCAGGGACGTTCGACAGGGCTACACCTTC; D gene: -; clone size: -; J gene: TRBJ1-2; V gene: TRBV4-1
CDR3 protein: CASRDPGERGYGYTF; CDR3 DNA: TGTGCCAGTAGGGACCCGGGGGAGCGTGGGTATGGCTACACCTTC; D gene: -; clone size: -; J gene: TRBJ1-2; V gene: TRBV19
CDR3 protein: CASSPEYNEQFF; CDR3 DNA: TGTGCCAGCAGCCCGGAGTACAATGAGCAGTTCTTC; D gene: -; clone size: -; J gene: TRBJ2-1; V gene: TRBV5-5
CDR3 protein: CASSLVTGQNQPQHF; CDR3 DNA: TGTGCCAGCAGCTTAGTAACAGGCCAGAATCAGCCCCAGCATTTT; D gene: -; clone size: -; J gene: TRBJ1-5; V gene: TRBV7-2
CDR3 protein: CASSLGGHGYGYTF; CDR3 DNA: TGTGCCAGCAGCTTAGGAGGACACGGCTATGGCTACACCTTC; D gene: -; clone size: -; J gene: TRBJ1-2; V gene: TRBV11-1
CDR3 protein: CASSSLFSGANVLTF; CDR3 DNA: TGTGCCAGCAGCTCCCTATTCTCTGGGGCCAACGTCCTGACTTTC; D gene: -; clone size: -; J gene: TRBJ2-6; V gene: TRBV7-3
CDR3 protein: CASSRSGTVNTEAFF; CDR3 DNA: TGTGCCAGCAGCCGTTCAGGGACAGTGAACACTGAAGCTTTCTTT; D gene: TRBD1; clone size: -; J gene: TRBJ1-1; V gene: TRBV7-9
CDR3 protein: CASSLQRGLGTDTQYF; CDR3 DNA: TGCGCCAGCAGCTTGCAGCGGGGGCTAGGCACAGATACGCAGTATTTT; D gene: TRBD2; clone size: -; J gene: TRBJ2-3; V gene: TRBV5-1
CDR3 protein: CASTTSPQVNTEAFF; CDR3 DNA: TGTGCCAGTACCACTAGTCCGCAGGTGAACACTGAAGCTTTCTTT; D gene: -; clone size: once; J gene: TRBJ1-1; V gene: TRBV19
CDR3 protein: CASSELGGTGYGYTF; CDR3 DNA: TGTGCCAGCAGTGAATTAGGCGGAACCGGTTATGGCTACACCTTC; D gene: -; clone size: -; J gene: TRBJ1-2; V gene: TRBV25-1
CDR3 protein: CASSRTTGGDTEAFF; CDR3 DNA: TGTGCCAGCAGCCGGACGACAGGGGGGGACACTGAAGCTTTCTTT; D gene: TRBD1; clone size: -; J gene: TRBJ1-1; V gene: TRBV14
CDR3 protein: CASSVNQEAFF; CDR3 DNA: TGTGCCAGCAGTGTAAATCAGGAAGCTTTCTTT; D gene: -; clone size: -; J gene: TRBJ1-1; V gene: TRBV28
CDR3 protein: CASSRKTGSNAGTPGELFF; CDR3 DNA: TGTGCCAGCAGCCGGAAGACAGGAAGCAACGCCGGAACGCCCGGGGAGCTGTTTTTT; D gene: -; clone size: -; J gene: TRBJ2-2; V gene: TRBV7-6